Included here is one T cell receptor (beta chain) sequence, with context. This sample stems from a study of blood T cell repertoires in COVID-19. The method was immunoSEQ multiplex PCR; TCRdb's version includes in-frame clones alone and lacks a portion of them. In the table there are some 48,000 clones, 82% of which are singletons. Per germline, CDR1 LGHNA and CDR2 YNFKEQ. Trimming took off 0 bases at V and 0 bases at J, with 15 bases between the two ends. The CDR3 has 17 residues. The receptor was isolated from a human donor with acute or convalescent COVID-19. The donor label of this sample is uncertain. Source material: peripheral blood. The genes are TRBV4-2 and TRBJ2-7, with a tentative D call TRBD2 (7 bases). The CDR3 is CASSQDFLAGASYEQYF. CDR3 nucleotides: TGTGCCAGCAGCCAAGATTTCCTGGCGGGGGCCTCCTACGAGCAGTACTTC.